A selection of T cell receptor beta chains follows, all from one sample in a study of cytomegalovirus exposure and HLA in healthy donors. Data came from immunoSEQ multiplex PCR; TCRdb stores just in-frame clones and leaves some out. The sample shows around 130,000 clones, 70% to 75% of them seen only once. Sequencing was performed on PBMCs. Receptors were obtained from a woman aged 40-49 years in good health and CMV-seropositive. The conserved cysteine and the conserved F or W are not part of the CDR3 here. Each record gives: V gene, CDR3 protein.

v_call: TRBV5-1
cdr3_aa: ASSLRTGETSEAF

v_call: TRBV7-9
cdr3_aa: ASSPRWVLSGANVLT

v_call: TRBV4-3
cdr3_aa: ASSPRASTDTQY

v_call: TRBV7-2
cdr3_aa: ASSGRQGSSGNTIY

v_call: TRBV6-6
cdr3_aa: ASQKDRTVEAF

v_call: TRBV19
cdr3_aa: ASSPGGTLVGGYT

v_call: TRBV2
cdr3_aa: AGTGGEYGYT

v_call: TRBV10-3
cdr3_aa: AISRGQANTEAF

v_call: TRBV19
cdr3_aa: ASSTPVTGVLGLDTEAF

v_call: TRBV4-1
cdr3_aa: ASSPPRGGGETQY

v_call: TRBV10-3
cdr3_aa: AISEPSGRAIEQY

v_call: TRBV27
cdr3_aa: ASRGTGSGETQY

v_call: TRBV6-5
cdr3_aa: ASSFLRRRLRQQY

v_call: TRBV4-2
cdr3_aa: ASSQDSRPQFTDTQY

v_call: TRBV6-5
cdr3_aa: ASSQGDEKLF

v_call: TRBV27
cdr3_aa: ASSLRTGHQPQH

v_call: TRBV7-6
cdr3_aa: ASSLADRTFTDTQY

v_call: TRBV9
cdr3_aa: ASSPRTGGNNSPLH

v_call: TRBV28
cdr3_aa: ASSFCGSRENTEAF

v_call: TRBV2
cdr3_aa: ASSGQGGSGNTIY

v_call: TRBV6-5
cdr3_aa: ASQTTGVNEQY

v_call: TRBV28
cdr3_aa: ASRSLAGTGGEKLF

v_call: TRBV7-9
cdr3_aa: ASILATALSHYGYT

v_call: TRBV5-4
cdr3_aa: ASSSGLQGPLH

v_call: TRBV5-1
cdr3_aa: ASSRDTLGAGEKLF

v_call: TRBV7-2
cdr3_aa: ASSPGQGARPSKNQPQH

v_call: TRBV11-2
cdr3_aa: ASSRTSEFFNEQF

v_call: TRBV4-3
cdr3_aa: ASSQVWRPSGNTIY

v_call: TRBV9
cdr3_aa: ASSDYNYGYT

v_call: TRBV28
cdr3_aa: ASSLETSYGYT

v_call: TRBV28
cdr3_aa: ASSFGTGVDQF

v_call: TRBV5-5
cdr3_aa: ASSSSGNSGNTIY

v_call: TRBV7-9
cdr3_aa: ASSLDWYNEQF

v_call: TRBV11-2
cdr3_aa: ASSWRQAEAF

v_call: TRBV4-1
cdr3_aa: ASSHYGGGENQPQH

v_call: TRBV18
cdr3_aa: ASSSTPTRSYNEQF

v_call: TRBV28
cdr3_aa: AGRSGGTEAF

v_call: TRBV2
cdr3_aa: ASKVRDRVADEQF

v_call: TRBV6-6
cdr3_aa: ASRGTGATNEKLF

v_call: TRBV19
cdr3_aa: ASSIRWETEAF

v_call: TRBV19
cdr3_aa: ASSPGTAYGYT